These 10 T cell receptor beta chains came from one sample sequenced in a study of identical twins. TCRdb passed the 5' RACE reads through MiXCR, listing each CDR3 protein once. Counted here are 570,000 or so distinct CDR3 sequences, 9% to 10% occurring once; the ten biggest clones make up roughly 3.2%. The data also belong to a second study, concerning yellow fever vaccine responses in identical twins.

Sequenced sample: PBMCs. The receptors were gathered from a woman younger than 30 in good health.

This clonotype was counted at least ten times. The V gene is TRBV10-3, the J gene TRBJ1-5, with 8 bases aligning to TRBD1. Per the germline V gene, CDR1 is ENHRY and CDR2 is SYGVKD. The length of the CDR3 is 15 residues. V lost 4 bases to trimming and J lost 3 bases; unmatched junction nucleotides: 5. The CDR3 protein is CAISAGQAINQPQHF. The CDR3 DNA follows: TGTGCCATCAGTGCGGGACAGGCAATCAATCAGCCCCAGCATTTT.

The V call is TRBV29-1, the J call TRBJ2-3; the D call may be TRBD1 or TRBD2 (6 bases each). V gave up 3 bases and J gave up 0 bases, with 13 bases separating them. Germline values: CDR1 SQVTM, CDR2 ANQGSEA. The CDR3 sequence is 15 residues long. The DNA for the CDR3 is TGCAGCGTTGAGACAACAGGGACTAGCACAGATACGCAGTATTTT. This gives the protein CSVETTGTSTDTQYF.

This clonotype was detected many times. The rearrangement links TRBV6-1 to TRBJ2-5; D might be TRBD2 (5 bases). V dropped 6 bases and J dropped 1 base, with 18 bases sitting between them. This CDR3 has 16 amino acids. Germline CDR1 reads MNHNS; CDR2 reads SASEGT. This chain's CDR3 is CASSRNFGRVQETQYF. DNA of the CDR3: TGTGCCAGCAGCCGAAATTTCGGGCGGGTCCAAGAGACCCAGTACTTC.

V and J are TRBV7-2 and TRBJ2-2, with D unclear. Trimming removed 7 bases at V and 0 bases at J, with 15 bases between. Per germline, CDR1 SGHTA and CDR2 FQGNSA. The CDR3 has 16 residues. CDR3 in amino acids: CASTFQVASNTGELFF. The DNA for the CDR3 is TGTGCCAGCACCTTCCAGGTTGCGTCGAACACCGGGGAGCTGTTTTTT.

This clonotype has just one count. The chain joins TRBV2 to TRBJ1-3; D is ambiguous. The germline CDR1 and CDR2 sequences are SNHLY and FYNNEI. V lost 11 bases, J lost 0 bases, and 14 bases lay in between. The CDR3 is 14 amino acids. Here the CDR3 reads CASRTGSSGNTIYF. Here the CDR3 DNA reads TGTGCCTCCAGGACGGGCAGCTCTGGAAACACCATATATTTT.

The V call is TRBV15, the J call TRBJ1-2, with 8 bases lining up with TRBD1. Looked up from germline, CDR1 is LNHNV and CDR2 is YYDKDF (reference sequence). This CDR3 region has 15 residues. The trim removed 1 base at V and 3 bases at J, leaving 4 bases unmatched. The CDR3 loop reads CATSRGSTGDYGYTF. The CDR3 nucleotides are TGTGCCACCAGCAGAGGGTCGACAGGGGACTATGGCTACACCTTC.

The genes are TRBV27 and TRBJ2-7; D gene uncertain. V lost 7 bases and J lost 1, with 17 bases in between. Germline loops: CDR1 MNHEY, CDR2 SMNVEV (reference sequence). The CDR3 covers 15 residues. The CDR3 nucleotides read TGTGCCAGCACCCCCTTACCTGGTCTTTCCTACGAGCAGTACTTC. This translates into CASTPLPGLSYEQYF.

The V gene is TRBV6-2 or TRBV6-3, the J gene TRBJ2-1; D may be TRBD1 (5 bases). V was cut by 6 bases and J by 9 bases, with 27 bases left in between. Germline CDR1 and CDR2: MNHEY and SVGEGT. This CDR3 has 17 amino acids. This CDR3 is CASSLERGAWTPSEQFF. The CDR3 DNA sequence: TGTGCCAGCAGCCTAGAAAGGGGTGCTTGGACCCCTAGTGAGCAGTTCTTC.

The chain combines TRBV29-1 with TRBJ1-5, with 10 bases that match TRBD1. This CDR3 has 14 residues. V was pared by 7 bases and J by 4 bases, with 7 bases of the junction left unmatched. Germline V lookup: CDR1 SQVTM, CDR2 ANQGSEA. The CDR3 DNA follows: TGCAGCGCCTCCACGGGACAGGGGAATCAGCCCCAGCATTTT. Translating gives CSASTGQGNQPQHF.

This chain connects TRBV6-1 to TRBJ2-1; the D gene is possibly TRBD2 (6 bases). Germline assignment: CDR1 MNHNS and CDR2 SASEGT. The CDR3 extends over 15 amino acids. V was clipped by 8 bases and J by 4 bases, with 18 bases between them. The CDR3 region has the DNA TGTGCCAGCGGAGGGGACCTGCGCCGATACAATGAGCAGTTCTTC. As protein: CASGGDLRRYNEQFF.